This TCR beta chain was captured in a study of CD8+CD57+ T cells in acquired aplastic anemia. Whole-study context: Mean DNA quantity obtained from sorted CD4+ and CD8+ cells was 3 to 3.5 ug. Study-wide results and caveats: Overlap between patients and controls comprised just under 30 CD8+ CDR3 sequences. Controls did not differ significantly from patients in CD8+ Simpson's diversity.

The template for TCR beta VDJ and CDR3 sequence profiling was genomic DNA. TCRdb reprocessed the reads with MiXCR, giving one entry per CDR3 protein. The repertoire consists of 400,000 to 600,000 distinct CDR3 sequences, with about a third occurring once and the leading ten covering 0.8% to 0.85%. Trimming took 4 bases from V and 5 from J; bases not matched to a gene: 9. CDR1 and CDR2 from the germline V gene are SGHTS and YDEGEE. This CDR3 comprises 15 residues. Patients sequenced had flow cytometry evidence of CD8+CD57+ cell expansion. Turning to this clonotype: The antigen remains unidentified.

The sequenced sample consisted of sorted CD4+, CD8+, or CD8+CD57+ T cells (not recorded which) from PBMCs. The chain links TRBV5-8 to TRBJ2-7; TRBD1 agrees at 10 bases. This TCR came from a human donor with aplastic anemia. The CDR3 DNA follows: TGTGCCAGCAGCCCACCACCGGGACAGGGGAACGAGCAGTACTTC. The encoded protein is CASSPPPGQGNEQYF.